This TCR beta chain was captured by sequencing in a study of Ad26.COV2.S vaccination and SARS-CoV-2 variants. Sequencing used immunoSEQ multiplex PCR; TCRdb keeps in-frame clones, though not all of them. Here the sample spans some 460,000 clones, about 88% being singletons. Sample treatment: around 19 received Ad26.COV2.S at low or high dose, single or two shots; several received placebo; per-sample allocation not given. On day 63 after the first injection, vaccine and placebo recipients gave samples. CDR1 and CDR2 (germline): SGHTA, FQGNSA. The CDR3 length is 19 residues. The ends lost 1 base at V and 1 base at J; junction bases unmatched: 7.

Material: peripheral blood, obtained in a trial of Ad26.COV2.S vaccine versus placebo. The sequence was obtained from a person aged 18-65 years who received the Ad26.COV2.S COVID-19 vaccine or a placebo. The rearrangement uses TRBV7-2 and TRBJ2-2, with TRBD1 matching over 12 bases. CDR3 residues: CASSLVGQGATWNTGELFF. The CDR3 nucleotides read TGTGCCAGCAGCTTAGTGGGACAGGGGGCAACCTGGAACACCGGGGAGCTGTTTTTT.